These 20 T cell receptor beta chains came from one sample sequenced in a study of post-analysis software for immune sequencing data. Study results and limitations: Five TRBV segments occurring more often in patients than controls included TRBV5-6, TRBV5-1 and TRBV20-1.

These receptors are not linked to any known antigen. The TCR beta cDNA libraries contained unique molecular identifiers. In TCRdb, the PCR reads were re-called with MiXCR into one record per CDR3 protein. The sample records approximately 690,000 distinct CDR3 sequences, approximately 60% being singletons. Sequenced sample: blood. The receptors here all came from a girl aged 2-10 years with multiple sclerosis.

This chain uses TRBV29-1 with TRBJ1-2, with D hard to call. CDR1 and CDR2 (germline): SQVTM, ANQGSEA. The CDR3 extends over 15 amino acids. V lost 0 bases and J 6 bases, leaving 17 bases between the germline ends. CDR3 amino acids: CSVEDIKSWRDGYTF. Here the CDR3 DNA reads TGCAGCGTTGAAGATATAAAGTCGTGGAGGGATGGCTACACCTTC.

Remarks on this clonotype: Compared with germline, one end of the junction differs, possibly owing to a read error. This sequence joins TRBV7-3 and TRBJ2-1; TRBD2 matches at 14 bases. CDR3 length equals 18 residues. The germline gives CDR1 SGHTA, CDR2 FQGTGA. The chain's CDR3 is CTSSFPGTSGSRYNEQFF. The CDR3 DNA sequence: TGTACCAGCAGCTTCCCGGGGACTAGCGGGAGCCGCTACAATGAGCAGTTCTTC.

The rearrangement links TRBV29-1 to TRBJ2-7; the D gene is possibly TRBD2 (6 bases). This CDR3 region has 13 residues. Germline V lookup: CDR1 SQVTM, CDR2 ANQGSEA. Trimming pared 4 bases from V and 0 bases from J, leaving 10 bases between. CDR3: CSVVGRDSYEQYF. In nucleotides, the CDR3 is TGCAGCGTTGTTGGGCGGGACTCCTACGAGCAGTACTTC.

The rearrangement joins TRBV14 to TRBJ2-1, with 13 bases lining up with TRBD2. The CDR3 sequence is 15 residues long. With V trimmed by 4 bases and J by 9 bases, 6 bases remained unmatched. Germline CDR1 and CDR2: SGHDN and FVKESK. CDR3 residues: CASSRGLAGEGEQFF. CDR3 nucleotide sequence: TGTGCCAGCAGCCGTGGACTAGCGGGAGAAGGTGAGCAGTTCTTC. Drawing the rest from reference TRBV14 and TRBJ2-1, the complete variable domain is EAGVTQFPSHSVIEKGQTVTLRCDPISGHDNLYWYRRVMGKEIKFLLHFVKESKQDESGMPNNRFLAERTGGTYSTLKVQPAELEDSGVYFCASSRGLAGEGEQFFGPGTRLTVL.

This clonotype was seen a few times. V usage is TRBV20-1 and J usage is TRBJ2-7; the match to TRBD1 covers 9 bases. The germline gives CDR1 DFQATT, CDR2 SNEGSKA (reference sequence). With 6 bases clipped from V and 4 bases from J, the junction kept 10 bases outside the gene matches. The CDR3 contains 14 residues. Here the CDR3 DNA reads TGCAGTGCCGAACAACAGGGGGCTGAGTACGAGCAGTACTTC. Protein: CSAEQQGAEYEQYF.

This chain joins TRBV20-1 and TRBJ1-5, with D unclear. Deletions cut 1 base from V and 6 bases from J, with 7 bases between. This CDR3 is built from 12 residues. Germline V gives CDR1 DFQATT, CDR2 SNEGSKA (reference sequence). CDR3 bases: TGCAGTGCTAGAGGAAAGGGTCAGCCCCAGCATTTT. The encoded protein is CSARGKGQPQHF.

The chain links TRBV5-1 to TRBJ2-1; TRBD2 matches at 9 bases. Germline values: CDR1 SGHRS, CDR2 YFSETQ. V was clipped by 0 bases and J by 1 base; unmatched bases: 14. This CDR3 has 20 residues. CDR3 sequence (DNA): TGCGCCAGCAGCTTGGGTCCAGCGGGGGGCGCGAGTCGGTCCTACAATGAGCAGTTCTTC. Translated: CASSLGPAGGASRSYNEQFF.

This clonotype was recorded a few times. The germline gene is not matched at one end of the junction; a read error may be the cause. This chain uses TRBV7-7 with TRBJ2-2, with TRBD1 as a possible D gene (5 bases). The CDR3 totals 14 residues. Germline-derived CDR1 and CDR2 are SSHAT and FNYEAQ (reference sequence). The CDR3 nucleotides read TGTGCTAGCAGCGAAGACAGCGACACCGGGGAGCTGTTTTTT. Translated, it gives CASSEDSDTGELFF.

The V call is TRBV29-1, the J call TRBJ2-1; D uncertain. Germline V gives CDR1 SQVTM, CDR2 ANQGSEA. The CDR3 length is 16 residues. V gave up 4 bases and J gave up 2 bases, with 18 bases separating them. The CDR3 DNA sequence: TGCAGCGTTGTATTGGTTCTACGCACCACCTACAATGAGCAGTTCTTC. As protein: CSVVLVLRTTYNEQFF.

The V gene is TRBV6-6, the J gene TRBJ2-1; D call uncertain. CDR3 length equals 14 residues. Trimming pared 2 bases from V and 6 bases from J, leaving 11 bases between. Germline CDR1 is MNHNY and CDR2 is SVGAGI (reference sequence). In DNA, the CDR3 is TGTGCCAGCAGTTACCCCCAGCAAGGCAATGAGCAGTTCTTC. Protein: CASSYPQQGNEQFF.

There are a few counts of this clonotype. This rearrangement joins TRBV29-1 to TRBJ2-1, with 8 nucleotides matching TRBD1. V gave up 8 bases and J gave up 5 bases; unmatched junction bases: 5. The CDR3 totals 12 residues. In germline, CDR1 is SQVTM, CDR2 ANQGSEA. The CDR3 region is CSSGTGNNEQFF. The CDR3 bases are TGCAGCTCAGGGACAGGAAACAATGAGCAGTTCTTC.

This CDR3 reads CASRVNTGRGKNIQYF. CDR3 bases: TGTGCCAGCAGGGTTAACACAGGGAGAGGCAAAAACATTCAGTACTTC. This chain joins TRBV6-6 and TRBJ2-4, with a tentative D call TRBD1 (6 bases). Germline V gives CDR1 MNHNY, CDR2 SVGAGI (reference sequence). This CDR3 region has 16 residues. The germline V and J ends were trimmed by 6 bases and 3 bases, with 18 bases remaining between them.

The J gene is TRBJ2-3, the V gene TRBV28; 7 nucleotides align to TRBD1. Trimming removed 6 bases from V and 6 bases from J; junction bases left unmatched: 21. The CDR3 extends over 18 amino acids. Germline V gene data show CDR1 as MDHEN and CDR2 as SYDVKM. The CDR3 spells CASSHTPKGAWRTDTQYF. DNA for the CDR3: TGTGCCAGCAGCCATACACCGAAGGGGGCATGGCGGACGGATACGCAGTATTTT.

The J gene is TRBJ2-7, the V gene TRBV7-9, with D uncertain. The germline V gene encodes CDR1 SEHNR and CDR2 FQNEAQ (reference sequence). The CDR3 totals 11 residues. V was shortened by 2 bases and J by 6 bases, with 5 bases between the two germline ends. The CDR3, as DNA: TGTGCCAGCAGCTTAACTATCGAGCAGTACTTC. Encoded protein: CASSLTIEQYF.

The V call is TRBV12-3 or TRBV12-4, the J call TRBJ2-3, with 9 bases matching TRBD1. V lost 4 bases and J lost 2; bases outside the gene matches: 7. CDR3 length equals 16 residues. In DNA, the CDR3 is TGTGCCAGCAGTTCCAGGACAGGGGTCGTCACAGATACGCAGTATTTT. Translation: CASSSRTGVVTDTQYF.

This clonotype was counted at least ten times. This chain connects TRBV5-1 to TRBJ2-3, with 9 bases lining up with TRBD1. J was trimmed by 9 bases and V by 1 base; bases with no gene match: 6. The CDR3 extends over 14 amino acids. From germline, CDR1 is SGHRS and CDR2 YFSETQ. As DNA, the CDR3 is TGCGCCAGCAGCTTGAAGGGACAGGGATTAACGCAGTATTTT. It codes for CASSLKGQGLTQYF. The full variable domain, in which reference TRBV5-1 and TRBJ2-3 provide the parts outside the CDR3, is KAGVTQTPRYLIKTRGQQVTLSCSPISGHRSVSWYQQTPGQGLQFLFEYFSETQRNKGNFPGRFSGRQFSNSRSEMNVSTLELGDSALYLCASSLKGQGLTQYFGPGTRLTVL.

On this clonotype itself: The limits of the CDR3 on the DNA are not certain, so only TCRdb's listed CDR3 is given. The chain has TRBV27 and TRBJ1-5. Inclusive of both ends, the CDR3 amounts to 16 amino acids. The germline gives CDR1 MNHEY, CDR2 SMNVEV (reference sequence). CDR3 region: CASSSSGTLSNQPQHF.

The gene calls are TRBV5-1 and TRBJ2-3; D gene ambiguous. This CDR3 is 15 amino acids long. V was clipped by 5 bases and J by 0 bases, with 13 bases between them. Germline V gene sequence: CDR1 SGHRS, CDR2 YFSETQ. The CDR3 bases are TGCGCCAGCAGTACAGAGTTCCTTAGCACAGATACGCAGTATTTT. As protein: CASSTEFLSTDTQYF.

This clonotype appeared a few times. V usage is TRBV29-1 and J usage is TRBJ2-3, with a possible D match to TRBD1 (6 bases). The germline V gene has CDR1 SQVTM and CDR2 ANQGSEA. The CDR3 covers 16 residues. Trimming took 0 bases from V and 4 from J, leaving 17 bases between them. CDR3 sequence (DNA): TGCAGCGTTGAAGATCGGGCAGGGGTCGGGTCAGATACGCAGTATTTT. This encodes CSVEDRAGVGSDTQYF.

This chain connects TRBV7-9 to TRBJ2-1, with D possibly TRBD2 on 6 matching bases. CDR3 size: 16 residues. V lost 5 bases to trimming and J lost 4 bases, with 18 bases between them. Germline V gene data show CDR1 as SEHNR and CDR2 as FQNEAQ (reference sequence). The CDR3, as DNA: TGTGCCAGCAGCCCCGGGAGCGGCTTTAGGTACAATGAGCAGTTCTTC. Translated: CASSPGSGFRYNEQFF.